The clone carrying this T cell receptor (beta chain) showed up many times. Its antigen remains unknown. This entry is derived from a study of prognosis after radiotherapy for stage I lung cancer. Other malignancies, prior chemotherapy and prior radiotherapy were absent in all patients, each of whom was node-negative on CT and PET/CT. Genomic DNA provided the template from which TCR beta CDR3 was amplified by two-round multiplex PCR. Initially, in first-round PCR, primers specific to each TRBV and TRBJ gene were used. TCRdb fed the multiplex PCR reads into MiXCR, producing one record per CDR3 protein. The sample has 12,000 to 15,000 distinct CDR3 sequences; 45% to 55% are singletons. General observations from the study: In patients who developed distant metastases, Shannon entropy measured after stereotactic body radiation therapy was lower, and baseline Shannon entropy was not associated with metastases. Unique TCR clone counts dropped after stereotactic body radiation therapy, from a median of around 9,500 to 6,500.

With 4 bases removed from V and 0 bases from J, the gap between germline ends came to 17 bases. The CDR3 runs to 17 residues. Germline V lookup: CDR1 SGHRS, CDR2 YFSETQ. The sample was PBMCs, taken before or after stereotactic body radiation therapy (not recorded which). This clonotype was obtained from a donor at least 50 years old with non-small cell lung cancer. The chain uses TRBV5-1 and TRBJ2-1, with D perhaps matching TRBD1 or TRBD2 (5 bases each). As DNA, the CDR3 is TGCGCCAGCAGCATCCGGGACGACCGAAGCTCCTACAATGAGCAGTTCTTC. This codes for CASSIRDDRSSYNEQFF. The full variable domain, completed using reference TRBV5-1 and TRBJ2-1, is KAGVTQTPRYLIKTRGQQVTLSCSPISGHRSVSWYQQTPGQGLQFLFEYFSETQRNKGNFPGRFSGRQFSNSRSEMNVSTLELGDSALYLCASSIRDDRSSYNEQFFGPGTRLTVL.